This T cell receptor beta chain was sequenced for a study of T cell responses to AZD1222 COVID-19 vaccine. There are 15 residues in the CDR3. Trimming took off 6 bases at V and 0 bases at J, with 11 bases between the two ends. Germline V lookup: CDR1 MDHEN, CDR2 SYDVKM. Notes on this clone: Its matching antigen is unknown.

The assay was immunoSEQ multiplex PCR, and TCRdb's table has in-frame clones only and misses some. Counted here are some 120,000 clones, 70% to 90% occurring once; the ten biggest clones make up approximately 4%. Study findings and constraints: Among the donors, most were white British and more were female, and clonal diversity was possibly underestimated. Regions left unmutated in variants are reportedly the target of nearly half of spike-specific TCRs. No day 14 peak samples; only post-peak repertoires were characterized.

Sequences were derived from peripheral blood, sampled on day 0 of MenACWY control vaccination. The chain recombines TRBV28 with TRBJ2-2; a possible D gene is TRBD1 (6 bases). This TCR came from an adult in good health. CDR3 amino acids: CASSSGGANTGELFF. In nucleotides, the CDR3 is TGTGCCAGCAGCTCTGGGGGCGCGAACACCGGGGAGCTGTTTTTT.